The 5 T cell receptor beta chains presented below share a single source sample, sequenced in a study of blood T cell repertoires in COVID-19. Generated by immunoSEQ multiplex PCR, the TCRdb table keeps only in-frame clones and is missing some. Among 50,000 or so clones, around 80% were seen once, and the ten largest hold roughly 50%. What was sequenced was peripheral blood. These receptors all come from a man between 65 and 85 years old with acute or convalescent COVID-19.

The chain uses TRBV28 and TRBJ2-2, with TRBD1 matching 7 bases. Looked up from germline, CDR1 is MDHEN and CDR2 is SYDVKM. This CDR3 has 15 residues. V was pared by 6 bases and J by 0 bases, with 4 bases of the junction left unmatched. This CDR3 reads CASRTGQSNTGELFF. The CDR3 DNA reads TGTGCCAGCAGGACGGGACAGTCGAACACCGGGGAGCTGTTTTTT.

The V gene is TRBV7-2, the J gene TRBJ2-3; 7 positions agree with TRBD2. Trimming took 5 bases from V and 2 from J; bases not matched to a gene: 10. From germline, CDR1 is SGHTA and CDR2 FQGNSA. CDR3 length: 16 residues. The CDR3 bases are TGTGCCAGCAGCCCTTCTAGCGGAGCTCTCACAGATACGCAGTATTTT. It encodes CASSPSSGALTDTQYF.

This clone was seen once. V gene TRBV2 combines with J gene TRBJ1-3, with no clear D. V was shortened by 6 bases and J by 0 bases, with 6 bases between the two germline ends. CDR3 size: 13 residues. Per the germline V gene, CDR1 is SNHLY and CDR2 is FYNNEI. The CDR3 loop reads CASRRYSGNTIYF. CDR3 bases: TGTGCCAGCAGGCGGTACTCTGGAAACACCATATATTTT.

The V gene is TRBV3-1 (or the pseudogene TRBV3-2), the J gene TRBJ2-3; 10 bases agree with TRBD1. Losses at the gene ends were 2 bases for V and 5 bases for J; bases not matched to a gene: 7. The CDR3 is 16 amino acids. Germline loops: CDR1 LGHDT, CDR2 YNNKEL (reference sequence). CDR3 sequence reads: CASSQPRQGAGDTQYF. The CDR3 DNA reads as TGTGCCAGCAGCCAACCTCGACAGGGGGCAGGAGATACGCAGTATTTT.

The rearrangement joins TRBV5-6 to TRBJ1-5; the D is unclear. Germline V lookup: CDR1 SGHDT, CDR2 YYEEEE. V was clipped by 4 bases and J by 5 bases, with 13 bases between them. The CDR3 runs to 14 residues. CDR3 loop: CASSTFDSYQPQHF. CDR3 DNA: TGTGCCAGCAGCACCTTCGACTCCTATCAGCCCCAGCATTTT.